This T cell receptor (beta chain) was captured in a study of T cells in Graves' hyperthyroidism and ophthalmopathy. The study, taken as a whole, reports: A median around six months before onset, the model predicted ophthalmopathy. A model of 13 V-J features distinguished ophthalmopathy from stable hyperthyroidism.

The TCR beta CDR3 regions underwent amplification using RNA transcripts as the source. The TCR CDR3 was amplified in a first-round RT-PCR using the HTBI primer set. TCRdb reanalysed the multiplex PCR reads using MiXCR and keeps one entry per CDR3 protein. This repertoire shows around 700,000 distinct CDR3 sequences, about a third found once; its top ten account for 31%. The CDR3 length is 18 residues. Germline lookup yields CDR1 SQVTM and CDR2 ANQGSEA. V was cut by 7 bases and J by 1 base, with 27 bases left in between. Concerning this clonotype: Its target is unknown.

Graves' hyperthyroidism was deemed stable given no ophthalmopathy progression within 18 months. Diagnosis of hyperthyroidism was new in patients aged 18 to 65, and its duration was under 2 months. The receptor's source is a woman between 35 and 50 years old with Graves' hyperthyroidism. The chain combines TRBV29-1 with TRBJ2-3, with D possibly being TRBD1 or TRBD2 (5 bases each). Sequenced material: blood. The CDR3: CSGMLGTAFGRGTDTQYF. The CDR3 nucleotides read TGCAGCGGTATGCTCGGGACCGCTTTCGGGCGGGGCACAGATACGCAGTATTTT.